The 21 T cell receptor beta chains given below trace back to one sample, sequenced in a study of cytotoxic CD8 clonotypes in ibrutinib-treated CLL. The assay was immunoSEQ multiplex PCR, and TCRdb's table has in-frame clones only and misses some. The table shows 40,000 or so clones, with approximately 74% occurring only once. Sequences were derived from PBMCs, sampled after 12 months of ibrutinib treatment. The receptors stem from a human donor with chronic lymphocytic leukemia.

J is TRBJ2-3 and V is TRBV7-2; D possibly corresponds to TRBD2 (5 bases). The V end was cut by 5 bases, the J end by 0 bases, with 15 bases between. Germline V gives CDR1 SGHTA, CDR2 FQGNSA. The CDR3 has 16 amino acids. As DNA, the CDR3 is TGTGCCAGCAGCCCGCCGCCGGGATTTAGCACAGATACGCAGTATTTT. This gives the protein CASSPPPGFSTDTQYF.

The chain joins TRBV2 to TRBJ2-7; 7 bases are a match to TRBD2. The ends lost 5 bases at V and 1 base at J; junction bases unmatched: 8. This CDR3 spans 15 amino acids. Germline V lookup: CDR1 SNHLY, CDR2 FYNNEI. CDR3 in DNA: TGTGCCAGCAGTTCTAGCGGAGGGCCGTCCTACGAGCAGTACTTC. Its translation: CASSSSGGPSYEQYF.

This chain joins TRBV9 and TRBJ2-5; possible D gene TRBD1, 5 bases. This CDR3 is 13 amino acids long. CDR1 and CDR2 from the germline V gene are SGDLS and YYNGEE. With 0 bases removed from V and 5 bases from J, the gap between germline ends came to 8 bases. The CDR3 sequence is CASSVAPGETQYF. CDR3 nucleotides: TGTGCCAGCAGCGTAGCACCAGGGGAGACCCAGTACTTC.

The CDR3 here is CASLAIRDRGTSSYEQYF. In nucleotides, the CDR3 is TGCGCCAGCCTAGCCATCCGGGACAGGGGGACAAGCTCCTACGAGCAGTACTTC. The J gene is TRBJ2-7, the V gene TRBV23-1; 11 bases match TRBD1. TRBV23-1 falls under the ORF class, with uncertain function. This CDR3 has 18 amino acids. Losses at the gene ends were 8 bases for V and 0 bases for J; bases not matched to a gene: 15.

This clone is labeled medium-sized (0.01 to 0.1%). This chain uses TRBV5-5 with TRBJ2-7, with TRBD2 matching 8 bases. This CDR3 contains 16 residues. J gave up 1 base and V 4 bases, and 10 bases lay outside the gene matches. Germline V lookup: CDR1 SGHKS, CDR2 YYEKEE (reference sequence). CDR3 residues: CASSPGGASGSYEQYF. CDR3 nucleotide sequence: TGTGCCAGCAGCCCCGGGGGGGCGTCAGGTTCCTACGAGCAGTACTTC.

V usage is TRBV9 and J usage is TRBJ2-2; 15 bases map to TRBD2. The CDR3 has 18 amino acids. V lost 4 bases, J lost 1 base, and 5 bases stayed unmatched. Looked up from germline, CDR1 is SGDLS and CDR2 is YYNGEE. The CDR3 coding sequence is TGTGCCAGCAGCCTATCGGGACTAGCGGGAGGGAACACCGGGGAGCTGTTTTTT. Amino acids: CASSLSGLAGGNTGELFF.

This chain's CDR3 is CASSLWTGASQETQYF. For the CDR3, the DNA is TGTGCCAGCAGCTTGTGGACAGGGGCCTCACAAGAGACCCAGTACTTC. The chain uses TRBV5-5 and TRBJ2-5, with 9 bases that match TRBD1. The V segment lost 1 base and the J segment 2 bases; nucleotides outside the gene matches: 6. Germline assignment: CDR1 SGHKS and CDR2 YYEKEE (reference sequence). The CDR3 has 16 residues.

This clone was counted only a few times. The chain carries TRBV4-2 and TRBJ2-4; tentatively, D is TRBD2 (6 bases). The CDR3 loop spans 15 amino acids. V shed 0 bases and J shed 0 bases, with 6 bases lying between them. Germline loops: CDR1 LGHNA, CDR2 YNFKEQ. The CDR3 DNA reads as TGTGCCAGCAGCCAAGAGGGAGGAGCCAAAAACATTCAGTACTTC. Translation: CASSQEGGAKNIQYF.

The chain couples TRBV6-5 to TRBJ2-5; D ambiguous. The CDR3 runs to 10 residues. The ends were cut back, 5 bases at V and 5 bases at J, with 3 bases in the middle. CDR1 is MNHEY and CDR2 is SVGAGI in the germline V gene. The CDR3 here is CASSEETQYF. In nucleotides, the CDR3 is TGTGCCAGCAGTGAGGAGACCCAGTACTTC.

There are a few counts of this clone. The chain links TRBV19 to TRBJ1-1; 9 bases are a match to TRBD1. The CDR3 covers 13 residues. After removal of 6 bases from V and 10 bases from J, the junction contained 9 bases not matched to a gene. Germline V gene lookup returns CDR1 LNHDA and CDR2 SQIVND (reference sequence). As DNA, the CDR3 is TGTGCCAGTAGCGGTAACAGGGGGCGGGCAGCTTTCTTT. This translates into CASSGNRGRAAFF.

The V call is TRBV6-5, the J call TRBJ2-5, with no clear D. The V end lost 2 bases, the J end lost 5 bases, and 12 bases lay between the germline ends. Germline V gives CDR1 MNHEY, CDR2 SVGAGI. The CDR3 consists of 14 residues. The DNA for the CDR3 is TGTGCCAGCAGTTACGGGCAGTTAGGGGAGACCCAGTACTTC. Residues: CASSYGQLGETQYF.

The V gene is TRBV5-4, the J gene TRBJ2-1; no firm D call. Germline V gene lookup returns CDR1 SGHNT and CDR2 YYREEE (reference sequence). This CDR3 is built from 15 residues. The V end was cut by 0 bases, the J end by 2 bases, with 9 bases between. CDR3 in amino acids: CASSLAVSPYNEQFF. CDR3 bases: TGTGCCAGCAGCTTGGCCGTGAGCCCCTACAATGAGCAGTTCTTC.

This chain uses TRBV2 with TRBJ2-4, with no clear D. The CDR3 is 15 residues long. V was cut by 3 bases and J by 0 bases, with 9 bases left in between. In germline, CDR1 is SNHLY, CDR2 FYNNEI. In nucleotides, the CDR3 is TGTGCCAGCAGTGACCGGGCGAGAGCCAAAAACATTCAGTACTTC. This encodes CASSDRARAKNIQYF.

The V and J genes are TRBV29-1 and TRBJ1-1; possible D gene TRBD1, 6 bases. CDR3 length: 13 residues. CDR1 SQVTM and CDR2 ANQGSEA come from the germline V gene. The V end lost 7 bases, the J end lost 5 bases, and 17 bases lay between the germline ends. The CDR3 DNA reads as TGCAGCGCGCGAACAGGGAGCGGTACTGAAGCTTTCTTT. As protein: CSARTGSGTEAFF.

This clone has just a few counts. The chain joins TRBV11-2 to TRBJ1-4, with a weak D call TRBD1 (6 bases). CDR1 and CDR2 from the germline V gene are SGHAT and FQNNGV. With 5 bases removed from V and 7 bases from J, the gap between germline ends came to 11 bases. There are 13 residues in the CDR3. The CDR3 spells CASSAGEGEKLFF. The CDR3 nucleotides read TGTGCCAGCAGCGCAGGGGAGGGTGAAAAACTGTTTTTT.

The chain carries TRBV15 and TRBJ2-1; D is perhaps TRBD1 (6 bases). From germline, CDR1 is LNHNV and CDR2 YYDKDF (reference sequence). The CDR3 is 13 residues long. The V gene lost 3 bases and the J gene lost 4 bases, with 7 bases spanning the gap. The CDR3 protein is CATSRQGYNEQFF. For the CDR3, the DNA is TGTGCCACCAGCAGGCAGGGGTACAATGAGCAGTTCTTC.

The chain links TRBV11-2 to TRBJ1-2; perhaps TRBD1 as D (6 bases). The V and J ends lost 5 bases and 4 bases respectively, with 14 bases between them. The CDR3 totals 14 residues. The germline gives CDR1 SGHAT, CDR2 FQNNGV. CDR3 amino acids: CASSLGEGGYGYTF. The DNA of the CDR3 is TGTGCCAGCAGCCTCGGCGAGGGGGGCTATGGCTACACCTTC.

The chain employs TRBV29-1 and TRBJ2-2; 11 nucleotides line up with TRBD2. Germline loops: CDR1 SQVTM, CDR2 ANQGSEA. After removal of 2 bases from V and 5 bases from J, the junction contained 4 bases not matched to a gene. The CDR3 runs to 15 residues. The CDR3 nucleotides are TGCAGCGTTGAAACTAGCGGGAGAGAGACCGGGGAGCTGTTTTTT. Residues: CSVETSGRETGELFF.

The chain couples TRBV5-1 to TRBJ2-5; 7 nucleotides align to TRBD2. Germline CDR1 is SGHRS and CDR2 is YFSETQ. This CDR3 is built from 15 residues. Trimming cost V 1 base and J 5 bases; bases outside gene matches: 8. DNA of the CDR3: TGCGCCAGCAGCTTGTCAGGCGGGGGTAGTGAGACCCAGTACTTC. Its protein product is CASSLSGGGSETQYF.

The gene calls are TRBV30 and TRBJ1-1; the D gene is possibly TRBD1 (6 bases). Per the germline V gene, CDR1 is GTSNPN and CDR2 is SVGIG (reference sequence). Trimming shortened V by 5 bases and J by 7 bases, and 17 bases separated the two germline ends. CDR3 length equals 13 residues. The CDR3 DNA reads TGTGCCTGGGTCCCTCCTGGACAGTTTGAAGCTTTCTTT. This translates into CAWVPPGQFEAFF. The full variable domain, with the rest looked up from reference TRBV30 and TRBJ1-1, is SQTIHQWPATLVQPVGSPLSLECTVEGTSNPNLYWYRQAAGRGLQLLFYSVGIGQISSEVPQNLSASRPQDRQFILSSKKLLLSDSGFYLCAWVPPGQFEAFFGQGTRLTVV.

V gene TRBV6-1 combines with J gene TRBJ2-5; no clear D gene. The germline V gene encodes CDR1 MNHNS and CDR2 SASEGT. The V gene lost 4 bases and the J gene lost 2 bases, with 8 bases spanning the gap. The CDR3 covers 13 residues. CDR3 amino acids: CASSVDLQETQYF. CDR3 sequence (DNA): TGTGCCAGCAGTGTTGACTTGCAAGAGACCCAGTACTTC.